The rows below give T cell receptor beta chains drawn from one sample of a study of T-cell memory formation after mild COVID-19. TCRdb processed the 5' RACE reads anew with MiXCR; each CDR3 protein has one entry. The sample yields roughly 550,000 distinct CDR3 sequences, roughly 22% seen once. Sequencing input: PBMCs or a T cell subset sorted from them (not recorded which). The receptors derive from an adult woman who had mild COVID-19 (a few samples of this study predate the infection). Cell type and time point are not known. CDR3s include the opening cysteine and the closing phenylalanine or tryptophan. Each record gives: D gene, clone size, J gene, V gene, CDR3 DNA, CDR3 protein. A D gene is named only where the DNA matches it firmly. Where a row states a size, it is once, few, many or the class of an expanded clone; other rows omit it.

d_gene: TRBD1
abundance: many
j_gene: TRBJ1-4
v_gene: TRBV5-1
CDR3nt: TGCGCCAGCAGCTTGGATGTACAGGGGCCAACTAATGAAAAACTGTTTTTT
CDR3aa: CASSLDVQGPTNEKLFF

d_gene: TRBD2
abundance: few
j_gene: TRBJ2-7
v_gene: TRBV7-9
CDR3nt: TGTGCCAGCAGCTCTAGCGGGAGGTCCCTCTACGAGCAGTACTTC
CDR3aa: CASSSSGRSLYEQYF

d_gene: NA
abundance: few
j_gene: TRBJ2-2
v_gene: TRBV11-2
CDR3nt: TGTGCCAGCAGCTTTAGATCGATTGGGGAGCTGTTTTTT
CDR3aa: CASSFRSIGELFF

d_gene: TRBD1
abundance: NA
j_gene: TRBJ2-7
v_gene: TRBV29-1
CDR3nt: TGCAGCGTTGCCCGACAGGGGGCCTACTACGAGCAGTACTTC
CDR3aa: CSVARQGAYYEQYF

d_gene: NA
abundance: few
j_gene: TRBJ1-1
v_gene: TRBV7-9
CDR3nt: TGTGCCAGCAGCTTAGCGGGAAGACAGGAGGACACTGAAGCTTTCTTT
CDR3aa: CASSLAGRQEDTEAFF

d_gene: TRBD1
abundance: few
j_gene: TRBJ1-2
v_gene: TRBV5-6
CDR3nt: TGTGCCAGCAGCGGCGGCGCAGGGGGCTATGGCTACACCTTC
CDR3aa: CASSGGAGGYGYTF

d_gene: NA
abundance: few
j_gene: TRBJ1-2
v_gene: TRBV5-4
CDR3nt: TGTGCCAGCAGCTTTCCGGTCCCAGGGTTATATGGCTACACCTTC
CDR3aa: CASSFPVPGLYGYTF

d_gene: TRBD2
abundance: NA
j_gene: TRBJ2-7
v_gene: TRBV7-2
CDR3nt: TGTGCCAGCAGCTTCGGAGCGGGAGGGTACTACGAGCAGTACTTC
CDR3aa: CASSFGAGGYYEQYF

d_gene: NA
abundance: few
j_gene: TRBJ2-1
v_gene: TRBV20-1
CDR3nt: TGCAGTGCTCCAAAGCCTCCCTACAATGAGCAGTTCTTC
CDR3aa: CSAPKPPYNEQFF

d_gene: TRBD1
abundance: few
j_gene: TRBJ2-5
v_gene: TRBV29-1
CDR3nt: TGCAGCGTTGGGACCGGGACAGGGGATCCTTTATACCAAGAGACCCAGTACTTC
CDR3aa: CSVGTGTGDPLYQETQYF

d_gene: NA
abundance: few
j_gene: TRBJ2-1
v_gene: TRBV7-9
CDR3nt: TGTGCCAGCAGCCCTACCCATGCGGCGGGTGAGCAGTTCTTC
CDR3aa: CASSPTHAAGEQFF

d_gene: NA
abundance: few
j_gene: TRBJ2-2
v_gene: TRBV4-3
CDR3nt: TGCGCCAGCAGCCTAATTCAGGGGATCGCCGGGGAGCTGTTTTTT
CDR3aa: CASSLIQGIAGELFF

d_gene: TRBD1
abundance: NA
j_gene: TRBJ1-5
v_gene: TRBV6-1
CDR3nt: TGTGCCAGCAGTTTGGGACAGGGAGGAGGAGGGCAGCCCCAGCATTTT
CDR3aa: CASSLGQGGGGQPQHF

d_gene: TRBD1
abundance: NA
j_gene: TRBJ2-7
v_gene: TRBV6-2/TRBV6-3
CDR3nt: TGTGCCAGCACCCCGACAGGGCTGTACGAGCAGTACTTC
CDR3aa: CASTPTGLYEQYF